The TCR beta chain described here comes from a study of neurological immune-mediated disorders (dated by TCRdb to about 2019). For the study in its entirety: Among the 35 or so multiple sclerosis patients, around 30 had relapsing-remitting MS and 3 had secondary progressive MS. Using UMI-based sequencing, the study compared peripheral blood TCR-beta repertoires from patients with HTLV-I-associated myelopathy (HAM/TSP), patients with multiple sclerosis, and healthy controls. The 95 to 120 TCR-beta libraries included longitudinal samples, technical triplicates and paired sorted CD4+ and CD8+ T-cell subsets alongside PBMC samples. The cohort was made up of 60 to 75 subjects, consisting of 14 HAM/TSP patients, some 34 multiple sclerosis patients and around 20 healthy controls.

cDNA synthesis used template-switch 5'RACE with a primer carrying a 10-nucleotide random unique molecular identifier tagging each TCR transcript. Every sequencing run yielded over 160 million TCR-beta sequences covering 15-18 subjects. The RNeasy kit was used for extraction of total RNA. The KAPA Real-time Library Amplification kit was used to amplify TCR-beta VDJ regions with primers for the TCR constant region and the 5'RACE anchor. A first PCR added sample indexes and Illumina adaptors, and a second PCR then raised library yield. After Ampure bead purification, the roughly 650 bp TCR product was size-selected on a 2% E-gel SizeSelection system. Before pooling, libraries had their quality checked on a Bioanalyzer, their concentration measured with Qubit, and their quantity determined with the Kapa Library Quantification kit. An Illumina HiSeq 2500 sequenced the libraries paired-end 2 x 150 bp. To increase sequence diversity, roughly 24-31% phiX was spiked into each library pool. From the authors' description of their analysis: The UMI-based MiGEC pipeline processed quality-filtered reads and removed over 75% of raw TCR sequences during error correction. IMGT germline references were used for aligning VDJ genes, and each clonotype was defined as a unique CDR3 amino acid sequence together with its V-J genes. Clonal expansion, Shannon diversity and CDR3 relatedness were evaluated with VDJtools (CalcPairwiseDistances, ClusterSamples), while phylogenetic trees were built in CLCbio workbench. Using coefficient-of-variation modelling across technical triplicates, the study counted a clone as expanded if it had at least 8 unique UMIs. Clones were called with MiXCR by TCRdb after fastp trimmed the public reads at Q25, and only in-frame beta chains were retained. Every CDR3 protein is listed once, alongside the most common genes and DNA of its rows. TCRdb, not the original authors, processed these V and J calls. The sample profile shows tens of thousands of distinct CDR3 sequences; over 2% of them were found once. 2% to 3% of the sample belongs to the ten largest clones.

This clonotype came up a few times. Its antigen is still unknown. Base qualities are not provided; no much larger clone lies one nucleotide away. Unsorted PBMC libraries were generated from 2 million PBMCs stored in RNAlater at -80 °C until RNA extraction. Multiple sclerosis patients were enrolled in a US clinical protocol evaluating disease progression by magnetic resonance imaging. PBMCs were separated from peripheral blood using Ficoll-Hypaque density gradient centrifugation and then cryopreserved in liquid nitrogen. What the work shows at the level of the full study, not this receptor alone: The highest TCR clonal expansion was observed in HAM/TSP patients, whereas the lowest was observed in MS patients, even when compared with healthy controls. No clinical or MRI features were associated with the MS cluster, and the authors said that larger cohorts are needed. No identical CDR3 amino acid sequences were shared among expanded clones across subjects, suggesting private TCR-beta repertoires in all groups. In phylogenetic analysis, the repertoires of 18 of 34 MS patients grouped into a cluster of related CDR3 sequences, which suggests a possible signature at the repertoire level.

The receptor was isolated from a man aged 45 to 65 with multiple sclerosis. Sequencing was done on a sample of PBMCs.

The sequenced DNA is TGTGCCAGCAGTTTACAGGGCCCCTATGGCTACACCTTC. This codes for CASSLQGPYGYTF. The chain uses TRBV12-3 or TRBV12-4 and TRBJ1-2, and perhaps TRBD1 as D gene, on 5 matching bases. Including the terminal cysteine and phenylalanine, the CDR3 comprises 13 residues. CDR3 DNA only is kept here, 39 bases in frame from base 1. Trimming removed 2 bases from V and 4 bases from J, leaving 8 bases between the germline ends.